Sequencing of this TCR beta chain was carried out in a study of blood T cells in healthy people across ages. Primed by a sample-barcoded 5' primer and a J-beta primer mix, a second PCR proceeded for 7 to 11 cycles. TCRdb ran MiXCR on the 5' RACE reads and lists one entry per CDR3 protein. The sample shows 1.5 million to 2 million distinct CDR3 sequences, approximately 28% of them seen only once. This clonotype was seen a few times. The junction does not match germline at one end; this may be a read error. Sequences were obtained from blood. The TCR comes from a woman aged 25-40 years in good health.

CDR3 nucleotide sequence: TGTGCCAGCAGCCTAGCCCGCGGGGCCCAAGGCTACACCTTC. This sequence encodes CASSLARGAQGYTF. This rearrangement joins TRBV7-9 to TRBJ1-2; D might be TRBD1 (5 bases). The CDR3 spans 14 residues. The germline V gene encodes CDR1 SEHNR and CDR2 FQNEAQ (reference sequence).